The rows below give T cell receptor beta chains drawn from one sample of a study of metastatic and nonmetastatic thyroid tumors. Via MiXCR, TCRdb re-called the PCR reads. The data show tens of thousands of clones, approximately 4% seen once. What was sequenced was blood. These receptors were taken from a female donor with papillary thyroid cancer or a benign thyroid nodule (not recorded which). Some clones in this sample may be carry-over from other donors' samples. The CDR3 runs from the conserved cysteine through the conserved F or W. D genes are given only for firm matches. The size field is filled for only some rows; it gives once, few, many or a size class.

d_gene: .
abundance: many
v_gene: TRBV7-9
j_gene: TRBJ2-3
CDR3aa: CASSRFYTQYF
CDR3nt: TGTGCCAGCAGCCGATTTTATACGCAGTATTTT

d_gene: .
abundance: few
v_gene: TRBV20-1
j_gene: TRBJ2-1
CDR3aa: CSATRGFSYNEQFF
CDR3nt: TGCAGTGCGACTAGAGGATTCTCCTACAATGAGCAGTTCTTC

d_gene: .
abundance: few
v_gene: TRBV7-9
j_gene: TRBJ2-5
CDR3aa: CASRTTGQETQYF
CDR3nt: TGTGCCAGCAGAACGACTGGCCAAGAGACCCAGTACTTC

d_gene: .
abundance: many
v_gene: TRBV6-1
j_gene: TRBJ2-5
CDR3aa: CASREGLVSRGLQETQYF
CDR3nt: TGTGCCAGCAGGGAAGGGCTTGTATCTCGGGGACTCCAAGAGACCCAGTACTTC

d_gene: TRBD2
abundance: .
v_gene: TRBV5-1
j_gene: TRBJ2-3
CDR3aa: CASSLAASGVILDTQYF
CDR3nt: TGCGCCAGCAGCTTGGCGGCTAGCGGAGTTATTTTGGATACTCAGTATTTT

d_gene: .
abundance: few
v_gene: TRBV15
j_gene: TRBJ1-1
CDR3aa: CATIRGPPDTEAFF
CDR3nt: TGTGCCACCATCAGAGGCCCCCCCGACACCGAAGCTTTCTTT

d_gene: .
abundance: few
v_gene: TRBV7-9
j_gene: TRBJ2-2
CDR3aa: CASRPTSYGELFF
CDR3nt: TGTGCCAGCAGACCGACTTCGTACGGGGAGCTGTTTTTT

d_gene: .
abundance: few
v_gene: TRBV6-1
j_gene: TRBJ1-1
CDR3aa: CASKDILTVNTEAFF
CDR3nt: TGTGCCAGCAAGGATATATTGACAGTAAACACTGAAGCTTTCTTT

d_gene: .
abundance: .
v_gene: TRBV6-2/TRBV6-3
j_gene: TRBJ1-1
CDR3aa: CASSFRREQNTEAFF
CDR3nt: TGTGCCAGCAGTTTTCGGAGGGAACAGAACACTGAAGCTTTCTTT

d_gene: TRBD2
abundance: many
v_gene: TRBV7-9
j_gene: TRBJ2-1
CDR3aa: CASSLDGRAPLEQFF
CDR3nt: TGTGCCAGCAGCTTAGACGGGAGGGCCCCTCTTGAGCAGTTCTTC

d_gene: TRBD2
abundance: few
v_gene: TRBV20-1
j_gene: TRBJ2-3
CDR3aa: CSARASGGTDTQYF
CDR3nt: TGCAGTGCTAGGGCTAGCGGGGGAACAGATACGCAGTATTTT

d_gene: TRBD2
abundance: many
v_gene: TRBV7-9
j_gene: TRBJ2-1
CDR3aa: CASSSPTGLVSYNEQFF
CDR3nt: TGTGCCAGCAGCTCCCCAACTGGACTAGTCTCCTACAATGAGCAGTTCTTC

d_gene: .
abundance: .
v_gene: TRBV12-3/TRBV12-4
j_gene: TRBJ2-1
CDR3aa: CSSSLRLGDLSSYNEQFF
CDR3nt: TGTTCCAGCAGTTTAAGGCTAGGGGACTTGAGCTCCTACAATGAGCAGTTCTTC

d_gene: .
abundance: many
v_gene: TRBV20-1
j_gene: TRBJ1-5
CDR3aa: CSASYTGIDQPQHF
CDR3nt: TGCAGTGCTAGCTATACAGGGATAGATCAGCCCCAGCATTTT

d_gene: .
abundance: medium-sized
v_gene: TRBV6-1
j_gene: TRBJ2-7
CDR3aa: CASSRIELYEQYF
CDR3nt: TGTGCCAGCAGCCGGATTGAGCTCTACGAGCAGTACTTC

d_gene: .
abundance: medium-sized
v_gene: TRBV28
j_gene: TRBJ2-6
CDR3aa: CASSSPRVSAGANVLTF
CDR3nt: TGTGCCAGCAGTTCTCCCCGGGTCTCTGCTGGGGCCAACGTCCTGACTTTC

d_gene: .
abundance: .
v_gene: TRBV7-6
j_gene: TRBJ2-3
CDR3aa: CASSSWGGNTDTQYF
CDR3nt: TGTGCCAGCAGCTCTTGGGGCGGTAACACAGATACGCAGTATTTT

d_gene: .
abundance: .
v_gene: TRBV5-1
j_gene: TRBJ1-2
CDR3aa: CASSLVDVGYGYTF
CDR3nt: TGCGCCAGCAGCTTGGTGGACGTAGGGTATGGCTACACCTTC

d_gene: .
abundance: few
v_gene: TRBV6-2/TRBV6-3
j_gene: TRBJ2-7
CDR3aa: CASSSGGYEQYF
CDR3nt: TGTGCCAGCAGCTCCGGGGGCTACGAGCAGTACTTC

d_gene: .
abundance: few
v_gene: TRBV27
j_gene: TRBJ1-2
CDR3aa: CASSLRRESYGYTF
CDR3nt: TGTGCCAGCAGTTTACGGAGGGAGTCTTATGGCTACACCTTC

d_gene: .
abundance: .
v_gene: TRBV9
j_gene: TRBJ1-2
CDR3aa: CASSAENGYGYTF
CDR3nt: TGTGCCAGCAGCGCCGAAAACGGGTATGGCTACACCTTC

d_gene: TRBD1
abundance: few
v_gene: TRBV19
j_gene: TRBJ1-5
CDR3aa: CASSTRGRNQPQHF
CDR3nt: TGTGCCAGTAGTACCAGGGGGCGCAATCAGCCCCAGCATTTT

d_gene: .
abundance: .
v_gene: TRBV7-2
j_gene: TRBJ2-1
CDR3aa: CASSLGLVGTYNEQFF
CDR3nt: TGTGCCAGCAGCTTAGGCCTAGTAGGGACTTACAATGAGCAGTTCTTC

d_gene: .
abundance: many
v_gene: TRBV20-1
j_gene: TRBJ2-1
CDR3aa: CSARTPLGLNEQFF
CDR3nt: TGCAGTGCTAGAACCCCGTTAGGTTTGAATGAGCAGTTCTTC

d_gene: .
abundance: many
v_gene: TRBV7-8
j_gene: TRBJ2-3
CDR3aa: CASSPGVTSEADTQYF
CDR3nt: TGTGCCAGCAGCCCAGGGGTAACTAGCGAGGCAGATACGCAGTATTTT

d_gene: .
abundance: few
v_gene: TRBV28
j_gene: TRBJ2-7
CDR3aa: CAGSLRGLATYEQYF
CDR3nt: TGTGCCGGCAGTTTACGGGGGCTCGCCACCTACGAGCAGTACTTC

d_gene: .
abundance: .
v_gene: TRBV9
j_gene: TRBJ2-3
CDR3aa: CASSLGSLGFSIPDTQYF
CDR3nt: TGTGCCAGCAGCTTAGGCAGTTTGGGGTTCTCAATACCAGATACGCAGTATTTT

d_gene: .
abundance: few
v_gene: TRBV6-1
j_gene: TRBJ1-5
CDR3aa: CASSAGTSNQPQHF
CDR3nt: TGTGCCAGCAGTGCCGGGACGTCTAATCAGCCCCAGCATTTT

d_gene: .
abundance: many
v_gene: TRBV5-5
j_gene: TRBJ1-1
CDR3aa: CASSPWSNTEAFF
CDR3nt: TGTGCCAGCAGCCCTTGGTCGAACACTGAAGCTTTCTTT

d_gene: TRBD2
abundance: .
v_gene: TRBV12-3/TRBV12-4
j_gene: TRBJ2-7
CDR3aa: CEGSHSGSPYEQYF
CDR3nt: TGTGAAGGCAGTCATAGCGGGAGCCCCTACGAGCAGTACTTC

d_gene: .
abundance: many
v_gene: TRBV11-3
j_gene: TRBJ2-2
CDR3aa: CASSLGPNTGELFF
CDR3nt: TGTGCCAGCAGCTTAGGTCCGAACACCGGGGAGCTGTTTTTT

d_gene: .
abundance: many
v_gene: TRBV2
j_gene: TRBJ1-4
CDR3aa: CASSELQGLGEKLFF
CDR3nt: TGTGCCAGCAGTGAACTACAGGGTCTGGGAGAAAAACTGTTTTTT

d_gene: .
abundance: .
v_gene: TRBV5-1
j_gene: TRBJ1-1
CDR3aa: CASSPRAGNTEAFF
CDR3nt: TGCGCCAGCAGCCCACGGGCGGGGAACACTGAAGCTTTCTTT

d_gene: TRBD1
abundance: few
v_gene: TRBV24-1
j_gene: TRBJ2-1
CDR3aa: CATSDSLGGRDRGWNEQFF
CDR3nt: TGTGCCACCAGTGATTCGCTTGGGGGACGGGACAGGGGGTGGAATGAGCAGTTCTTC

d_gene: .
abundance: .
v_gene: TRBV6-2/TRBV6-3
j_gene: TRBJ1-6
CDR3aa: CASPLTSSYNSPLHF
CDR3nt: TGTGCCAGCCCCCTCACGAGCTCCTATAATTCACCCCTCCACTTT

d_gene: .
abundance: many
v_gene: TRBV7-3
j_gene: TRBJ2-3
CDR3aa: CASSLGGGPDTQYF
CDR3nt: TGTGCCAGCAGCTTAGGTGGGGGCCCAGATACGCAGTATTTT

d_gene: TRBD1
abundance: .
v_gene: TRBV20-1
j_gene: TRBJ1-2
CDR3aa: CSARQGGMDGYTF
CDR3nt: TGTAGTGCTCGACAGGGAGGCATGGACGGCTACACCTTC

d_gene: TRBD2
abundance: .
v_gene: TRBV7-2
j_gene: TRBJ2-5
CDR3aa: CASSPGGVGGQETQYF
CDR3nt: TGTGCCAGCAGCCCGGGGGGGGTGGGGGGCCAAGAGACCCAGTACTTC

d_gene: .
abundance: .
v_gene: TRBV30
j_gene: TRBJ2-3
CDR3aa: CAWRGVAATDTQYF
CDR3nt: TGTGCCTGGAGGGGGGTAGCGGCCACAGATACGCAGTATTTT

d_gene: .
abundance: few
v_gene: TRBV5-1
j_gene: TRBJ2-7
CDR3aa: CASSLRENYEQYF
CDR3nt: TGCGCCAGCAGCTTGAGGGAAAACTACGAGCAGTACTTC

d_gene: .
abundance: .
v_gene: TRBV18
j_gene: TRBJ2-3
CDR3aa: CASSPLAATLTDTQYF
CDR3nt: TGTGCCAGCTCACCACTAGCGGCTACACTCACAGATACGCAGTATTTT

d_gene: .
abundance: few
v_gene: TRBV24-1
j_gene: TRBJ1-2
CDR3aa: CDTSDTTYGYTF
CDR3nt: TGTGACACCAGTGACACCACTTATGGATACACCTTC

d_gene: TRBD1
abundance: few
v_gene: TRBV6-1
j_gene: TRBJ1-2
CDR3aa: CASSSDRGLGYTF
CDR3nt: TGTGCCAGCAGTTCCGACAGGGGTTTGGGCTACACCTTC

d_gene: TRBD1
abundance: .
v_gene: TRBV6-2/TRBV6-3
j_gene: TRBJ1-1
CDR3aa: CASSSPGQGARTEAFF
CDR3nt: TGTGCCAGCAGTTCTCCGGGACAGGGGGCGCGTACTGAAGCTTTCTTT

d_gene: TRBD2
abundance: .
v_gene: TRBV30
j_gene: TRBJ2-1
CDR3aa: CAWSAAGVQFF
CDR3nt: TGTGCCTGGAGTGCGGCGGGAGTGCAGTTCTTC

d_gene: TRBD1
abundance: few
v_gene: TRBV12-3/TRBV12-4
j_gene: TRBJ2-2
CDR3aa: CASSADRAGELFF
CDR3nt: TGTGCCAGCAGTGCGGACAGGGCCGGGGAGCTGTTTTTT

d_gene: TRBD1
abundance: many
v_gene: TRBV3-1
j_gene: TRBJ1-2
CDR3aa: CASSPHTGGYGYTF
CDR3nt: TGTGCCAGCAGCCCCCATACAGGGGGCTATGGCTACACCTTC

d_gene: TRBD1
abundance: few
v_gene: TRBV12-3/TRBV12-4
j_gene: TRBJ2-7
CDR3aa: CASSPTGNPYEQYF
CDR3nt: TGTGCCAGCAGCCCGACAGGGAATCCCTACGAGCAGTACTTC

d_gene: .
abundance: few
v_gene: TRBV27
j_gene: TRBJ1-3
CDR3aa: CASSRQASSGNTIYF
CDR3nt: TGTGCCAGCAGCCGACAGGCGTCCTCTGGAAACACCATATATTTT

d_gene: .
abundance: many
v_gene: TRBV5-6
j_gene: TRBJ1-1
CDR3aa: CASSPRRALVSNTEAFF
CDR3nt: TGTGCCAGCAGCCCTCGGCGGGCCCTAGTATCTAACACTGAAGCTTTCTTT

d_gene: .
abundance: .
v_gene: TRBV20-1
j_gene: TRBJ1-5
CDR3aa: CSARGGSNQPQHF
CDR3nt: TGCAGTGCTAGAGGGGGTAGCAATCAGCCCCAGCATTTT

d_gene: TRBD2
abundance: many
v_gene: TRBV27
j_gene: TRBJ2-5
CDR3aa: CASCWTSGSGTQYF
CDR3nt: TGTGCCAGCTGCTGGACTAGCGGGAGTGGGACCCAGTACTTC

d_gene: .
abundance: .
v_gene: TRBV20-1
j_gene: TRBJ2-3
CDR3aa: CSALSDVSGQPQYF
CDR3nt: TGCAGTGCCCTATCGGACGTGAGTGGGCAGCCCCAGTATTTT

d_gene: TRBD1
abundance: many
v_gene: TRBV29-1
j_gene: TRBJ1-1
CDR3aa: CSVRQGNTEAFF
CDR3nt: TGCAGCGTTCGACAGGGGAACACTGAAGCTTTCTTT

d_gene: .
abundance: many
v_gene: TRBV7-3
j_gene: TRBJ2-1
CDR3aa: CASSLGGGKAYNEQFF
CDR3nt: TGTGCCAGCAGCTTAGGTGGCGGGAAGGCCTACAATGAGCAGTTCTTC

d_gene: .
abundance: .
v_gene: TRBV2
j_gene: TRBJ2-3
CDR3aa: CASSEVLNRGDTQYF
CDR3nt: TGTGCCAGCAGTGAAGTTCTTAACCGGGGAGATACGCAGTATTTT

d_gene: .
abundance: many
v_gene: TRBV19
j_gene: TRBJ1-2
CDR3aa: CASRRHPHRDYGYTF
CDR3nt: TGTGCCAGTAGAAGGCACCCACACAGGGACTATGGCTACACCTTC

d_gene: .
abundance: few
v_gene: TRBV29-1
j_gene: TRBJ1-1
CDR3aa: CISAGPVTEAFF
CDR3nt: TGCATCTCAGCGGGCCCTGTTACTGAAGCTTTCTTT

d_gene: TRBD2
abundance: .
v_gene: TRBV6-1
j_gene: TRBJ2-7
CDR3aa: CASRATSGSLYEQYF
CDR3nt: TGTGCCAGCAGAGCTACTAGCGGGAGCCTCTACGAGCAGTACTTC